Shown below are 17 T cell receptor beta chains from a single sample sequenced in a study of T cell responses to AZD1222 COVID-19 vaccine. Only in-frame clones appear in the TCRdb table, and some are missing; sequencing was by immunoSEQ multiplex PCR. The table shows roughly 160,000 clones, with around 92% occurring only once. The starting material was peripheral blood, obtained on day 0 of AZD1222 vaccination. All receptors derive from an adult in good health.

V usage is TRBV6-1 and J usage is TRBJ1-5; possibly TRBD1 for D (5 bases). V was trimmed by 3 bases and J by 2 bases, leaving 5 bases between them. Germline CDR1 and CDR2: MNHNS and SASEGT. The CDR3 runs 13 residues. The CDR3 loop is CASSDRGNQPQHF. The CDR3 DNA is TGTGCCAGCAGTGACAGGGGCAATCAGCCCCAGCATTTT.

V and J are TRBV6-2 or TRBV6-3 and TRBJ1-2; maybe TRBD1 (5 bases). The CDR3 length is 14 residues. Germline CDR1 and CDR2: MNHEY and SVGEGT. The V end was cut by 4 bases, the J end by 4 bases, with 13 bases between. Here the CDR3 DNA reads TGTGCCAGCAGTTGGATGGACAACTTCTATGGCTACACCTTC. It encodes CASSWMDNFYGYTF.

The chain combines TRBV29-1 with TRBJ2-7; 9 nucleotides align to TRBD1. CDR3 length: 14 amino acids. CDR1 and CDR2 (germline): SQVTM, ANQGSEA. Trimming took 3 bases from V and 0 from J; bases not matched to a gene: 3. CDR3 in amino acids: CSVEGTGLSYEQYF. The CDR3 DNA sequence: TGCAGCGTTGAGGGGACAGGGCTCTCCTACGAGCAGTACTTC.

The V and J genes are TRBV6-6 and TRBJ1-5; no reliable D call. This CDR3 spans 14 amino acids. V was shortened by 0 bases and J by 7 bases, with 10 bases between the two germline ends. CDR1 and CDR2 (germline): MNHNY, SVGAGI (reference sequence). CDR3 sequence (DNA): TGTGCCAGCAGTTACTCCGGGGTGCACCAGCCCCAGCATTTT. This sequence encodes CASSYSGVHQPQHF.

V gene TRBV30 combines with J gene TRBJ1-2; D may be TRBD1 (5 bases). The CDR3 has 15 amino acids. The germline gives CDR1 GTSNPN, CDR2 SVGIG (reference sequence). The V gene lost 3 bases and the J gene lost 4 bases, with 18 bases spanning the gap. The CDR3 DNA follows: TGTGCCTGGAGGGCAGAGAGGACACCGATCTATGGCTACACCTTC. It specifies CAWRAERTPIYGYTF.

This chain joins TRBV5-1 and TRBJ2-2, with a weak D call TRBD2 (6 bases). V lost 4 bases, J lost 4 bases, and 8 bases lay in between. The CDR3 runs to 13 residues. Germline loops: CDR1 SGHRS, CDR2 YFSETQ. CDR3 nucleotide sequence: TGCGCCAGCAGCCTCGGGGGCACCGGGGAGCTGTTTTTT. Amino acid sequence: CASSLGGTGELFF.

The chain uses TRBV10-3 and TRBJ1-1; possible D gene TRBD1, 5 bases. The germline gives CDR1 ENHRY, CDR2 SYGVKD. Trimming took 6 bases from V and 0 from J, leaving 8 bases between them. The CDR3 totals 13 residues. The CDR3 reads CAIRRGMNTEAFF. The DNA for the CDR3 is TGTGCCATCAGGAGGGGCATGAACACTGAAGCTTTCTTT.

This sequence joins TRBV6-6 and TRBJ1-4, with D possibly TRBD1 on 6 matching bases. Germline CDR1 is MNHNY and CDR2 is SVGAGI (reference sequence). The CDR3 loop spans 16 amino acids. V was trimmed by 4 bases and J by 0 bases, leaving 12 bases between them. The DNA for the CDR3 is TGTGCCAGCAGTTCCCGGACAGCTGCAACTAATGAAAAACTGTTTTTT. This gives the protein CASSSRTAATNEKLFF.

This clone was recorded only once. V and J are TRBV4-1 and TRBJ2-4; D gene ambiguous. CDR3 length equals 17 residues. Looked up from germline, CDR1 is MGHRA and CDR2 is YSYEKL. Deletions cut 6 bases from V and 0 bases from J, with 18 bases between. CDR3: CASRQTTGSLAKNIQYF. CDR3 in DNA: TGCGCCAGCAGACAAACCACCGGGTCCTTAGCCAAAAACATTCAGTACTTC.

V usage is TRBV6-5 and J usage is TRBJ1-2, with TRBD1 identical over 7 bases. The CDR3 has 14 amino acids. Germline V lookup: CDR1 MNHEY, CDR2 SVGAGI. Losses at the gene ends were 0 bases for V and 4 bases for J; bases not matched to a gene: 2. CDR3 in amino acids: CASSYSGTVYGYTF. DNA for the CDR3: TGTGCCAGCAGTTACTCCGGGACAGTCTATGGCTACACCTTC.

The V call is TRBV19, the J call TRBJ2-3; D is unresolved. This CDR3 comprises 17 residues. V shed 5 bases and J shed 2 bases, with 20 bases lying between them. In germline, CDR1 is LNHDA, CDR2 SQIVND (reference sequence). The CDR3 loop is CASSQADGYKPTDTQYF. DNA of the CDR3: TGTGCCAGTAGTCAAGCTGATGGGTACAAACCCACAGATACGCAGTATTTT. The whole variable domain, filled in from reference TRBV19 and TRBJ2-3, reads DGGITQSPKYLFRKEGQNVTLSCEQNLNHDAMYWYRQDPGQGLRLIYYSQIVNDFQKGDIAEGYSVSREKKESFPLTVTSAQKNPTAFYLCASSQADGYKPTDTQYFGPGTRLTVL.

The chain carries TRBV9 and TRBJ1-3; TRBD1 is a possible D gene (5 bases). V was cut by 0 bases and J by 0 bases, with 13 bases left in between. The CDR3 extends over 17 amino acids. Germline V gene sequence: CDR1 SGDLS, CDR2 YYNGEE. This CDR3 reads CASSVATGGSSGNTIYF. The CDR3 DNA reads as TGTGCCAGCAGCGTAGCTACGGGGGGGAGCTCTGGAAACACCATATATTTT.

The chain carries TRBV5-4 and TRBJ1-2; tentatively, D is TRBD1 (6 bases). CDR3 length: 14 amino acids. Germline CDR1 reads SGHNT; CDR2 reads YYREEE (reference sequence). Trimming cost V 7 bases and J 4 bases, with 17 bases left between them. This CDR3 is CASLERGGFYGYTF. The CDR3, as DNA: TGTGCCAGCTTGGAGAGGGGGGGCTTCTATGGCTACACCTTC.

CDR3 bases: TGTGCCAGCAGTGTTAAAGGGACAGGGATTAATGAAGCTTTCTTT. Protein: CASSVKGTGINEAFF. The chain joins TRBV6-4 to TRBJ1-1; TRBD1 aligns across 9 bases. CDR3 length: 15 amino acids. The germline V gene encodes CDR1 MRHNA and CDR2 SNTAGT. V lost 4 bases, J lost 7 bases, and 10 bases stayed unmatched.

In its sample, this clone was seen once. The chain uses TRBV9 and TRBJ1-4; D unresolved. Trimming cost V 1 base and J 5 bases, with 9 bases left between them. The CDR3 length is 14 residues. CDR1 is SGDLS and CDR2 is YYNGEE in the germline V gene. CDR3 protein: CASSVSYGNEKLFF. Written as DNA, the CDR3 is TGTGCCAGCAGCGTATCCTACGGGAATGAAAAACTGTTTTTT.

This chain uses TRBV5-4 with TRBJ1-2, with D maybe TRBD1 (6 bases). V was trimmed by 3 bases and J by 0 bases, leaving 9 bases between them. The CDR3 runs to 14 residues. Looked up from germline, CDR1 is SGHNT and CDR2 is YYREEE (reference sequence). CDR3 nucleotides: TGTGCCAGCAGCTCACAGGGCGCTAACTATGGCTACACCTTC. This encodes CASSSQGANYGYTF.

V usage is TRBV7-9 and J usage is TRBJ2-5, with a weak D call TRBD1 (5 bases). The length of the CDR3 is 15 residues. The germline V gene has CDR1 SEHNR and CDR2 FQNEAQ (reference sequence). Trimming took off 6 bases at V and 0 bases at J, with 14 bases between the two ends. CDR3 loop: CASRLLTVNQETQYF. The DNA of the CDR3 is TGTGCCAGCAGATTGCTGACAGTAAACCAAGAGACCCAGTACTTC.